These 19 T cell receptor beta chains were all obtained from the same sample, sequenced in a study of T cell clonality in common variable immunodeficiency. Some clones are missing from TCRdb's copy, which holds only in-frame ones; the method was immunoSEQ multiplex PCR. This sample carries 45,000 to 70,000 clones, none of them present only once. The source material was peripheral blood mononuclear cells. The receptors here all came from a person aged 18 to 75 in good health.

This clone was observed many times. The CDR3 reads CSARDGLKGNEQFF. The DNA read from the CDR3 is TGCAGTGCTAGAGATGGACTGAAAGGGAATGAG. This chain uses TRBV20-1 with TRBJ2-1; a possible D gene is TRBD2 (5 bases). The read ends 3 residues shy of where the CDR3 ends; the end is completed using the germline J gene. Between the trimmed V and J ends, which lost 0 bases and 7 bases, there was a span of 13 bases. CDR1 is DFQATT and CDR2 is SNEGSKA in the germline V gene (reference sequence). This CDR3 is 14 amino acids long.

This clone was counted ten times or more. Sequencing ends 3 residues short of the CDR3 end; the germline J gene provides the rest. The gene calls are TRBV30 and TRBJ2-7; 7 nucleotides align to TRBD2. J was trimmed by 5 bases and V by 2 bases; bases with no gene match: 12. The germline V gene encodes CDR1 GTSNPN and CDR2 SVGIG (reference sequence). CDR3 size: 15 residues. The DNA read from the CDR3 is TGTGCCTGGAGTCACGGGGGAGGGGAAGAAAACGAG. This encodes CAWSHGGGEENE. The whole CDR3 is CAWSHGGGEENEQYF.

This clone was counted at least ten times. From the germline J gene comes the end of the CDR3, since the read stops 3 residues before it. The rearrangement joins TRBV5-1 to TRBJ2-2; tentatively, D is TRBD1 (5 bases). The CDR3 extends over 16 amino acids. Germline values: CDR1 SGHRS, CDR2 YFSETQ. The V gene lost 4 bases and the J gene lost 1 base, with 14 bases spanning the gap. The CDR3 bases that were read are TGCGCCAGCAGCCTCAGGACACACCTGAACACCGGGGAG. It codes for CASSLRTHLNTGE. The full CDR3 protein is CASSLRTHLNTGELFF.

This clone occurred many times. The CDR3: CASSSPVLAVFNEQFF. CDR3 DNA (partial): TGTGCCAGCAGCTCCCCGGTACTAGCGGTTTTCAATGAG. The chain carries TRBV12-3 or TRBV12-4 and TRBJ2-1; 8 bases fit TRBD2. The observed sequence ends 3 residues before the CDR3 terminus, with the missing tail filled in from the germline J gene. V lost 6 bases and J lost 6; bases outside the gene matches: 13. This CDR3 region has 16 residues.

This clone was seen at least ten times. The CDR3 region is CASSLYRMPTEAFF. CDR3 bases read: TGTGCCAGCAGCTTATACAGGATGCCGACTGAA. The chain links TRBV7-2 to TRBJ1-1; D may be TRBD1 (5 bases). From the germline J gene comes the end of the CDR3, since the read stops 3 residues before it. Germline CDR1 reads SGHTA; CDR2 reads FQGNSA. The CDR3 length is 14 residues. The V and J ends lost 2 bases and 5 bases respectively, with 12 bases between them.

This clone was counted at least ten times. The sequence runs out 3 residues before the end of the CDR3; the remainder is reconstructed from the germline J gene. The V and J genes are TRBV19 and TRBJ2-5; perhaps TRBD1 as D (7 bases). This CDR3 is 14 amino acids long. Trimming took 2 bases from V and 5 from J, leaving 12 bases between them. Germline CDR1 reads LNHDA; CDR2 reads SQIVND (reference sequence). Incomplete CDR3 DNA: TGTGCCAGTAGTATACAGGGGGGCGTTGAGACC. Translated, it gives CASSIQGGVET. The whole CDR3 protein reads CASSIQGGVETQYF.

This clone was detected ten times or more. The read finishes 3 residues shy of the CDR3 end, and the germline J gene is used to complete it. This sample also contains other DNA sequences that code for the same CDR3. The chain carries TRBV7-2 and TRBJ2-3; 9 nucleotides align to TRBD2. Per germline, CDR1 SGHTA and CDR2 FQGNSA. There are 14 residues in the CDR3. V dropped 3 bases and J dropped 2; count of bases not matched to a gene: 0. The CDR3 is CASSLGLATDTQYF. CDR3 DNA, as far as it was read: TGTGCCAGCAGCTTGGGACTAGCCACAGATACG.

This clone was seen ten or more times. The read ends 3 residues shy of where the CDR3 ends; the end is completed using the germline J gene. The J gene is TRBJ2-2, the V gene TRBV19, with D tentatively TRBD1 (5 bases). The V gene lost 6 bases and the J gene lost 4 bases, with 15 bases spanning the gap. This CDR3 contains 15 residues. Germline loops: CDR1 LNHDA, CDR2 SQIVND (reference sequence). CDR3 amino acids: CASSGFRGGTGELFF. The covered CDR3 bases are TGTGCCAGTAGCGGGTTTAGGGGCGGCACCGGGGAG.

This clone was seen ten or more times. Coverage ceases 3 residues before the CDR3 finishes, and the germline J gene fills in the end. The J gene is TRBJ2-2, the V gene TRBV7-2; D gene unclear. CDR1 is SGHTA and CDR2 is FQGNSA in the germline V gene. The CDR3 is made up of 17 amino acids. The germline V and J ends were trimmed by 0 bases and 0 bases, with 11 bases remaining between them. CDR3: CASSLAGLLANTGELFF. Incomplete CDR3 DNA: TGTGCCAGCAGCTTAGCGGGCCTACTCGCGAACACCGGGGAG.

At least ten counts were recorded for this clone. The read finishes 3 residues shy of the CDR3 end, and the germline J gene is used to complete it. This chain uses TRBV7-9 with TRBJ1-4; a possible D gene is TRBD1 (5 bases). Germline lookup yields CDR1 SEHNR and CDR2 FQNEAQ (reference sequence). CDR3 length: 14 residues. V shed 5 bases and J shed 5 bases, with 12 bases lying between them. The covered CDR3 bases are TGTGCCAGCAGCGTCGCAGGGTCAAATGAAAAA. Amino acid sequence: CASSVAGSNEK. The full CDR3 protein reads CASSVAGSNEKLFF.

This clone came up many times. The missing CDR3 end, 3 residues past where the read stops, is filled in from the germline J gene. The chain uses TRBV7-3 and TRBJ2-1; 12 bases map to TRBD2. The CDR3 runs 13 residues. Germline V gene sequence: CDR1 SGHTA, CDR2 FQGTGA. J gave up 7 bases and V 8 bases, and 3 bases lay outside the gene matches. CDR3 residues: CASGLAGYNEQFF. The sequenced part of the CDR3 DNA is TGTGCCAGCGGACTAGCGGGATATAATGAG.

Many counts were recorded for this clone. The CDR3 region is CASSFPTTGTPYEQYF. CDR3 DNA (partial): TGCGCCAGCAGCTTCCCCACCACCGGGACACCTTACGAG. This chain uses TRBV5-1 with TRBJ2-7, with D possibly matching TRBD1 (6 bases). With the read ending 3 residues before the CDR3 end, the germline J gene is used to fill in that end. The germline V and J ends were trimmed by 2 bases and 4 bases, with 19 bases remaining between them. Germline V CDR1 and CDR2: SGHRS, YFSETQ. There are 16 residues in the CDR3. Looking up the rest from reference TRBV5-1 and TRBJ2-7 gives the full variable domain: KAGVTQTPRYLIKTRGQQVTLSCSPISGHRSVSWYQQTPGQGLQFLFEYFSETQRNKGNFPGRFSGRQFSNSRSEMNVSTLELGDSALYLCASSFPTTGTPYEQYFGPGTRLTVT.

This clone is medium-sized (0.01 to 0.1%) within its sample. With the read ending 3 residues before the CDR3 end, the germline J gene is used to fill in that end. This chain joins TRBV5-1 and TRBJ2-3, with a tentative D call TRBD1 (5 bases). The germline V and J ends were trimmed by 6 bases and 6 bases, with 20 bases remaining between them. Germline assignment: CDR1 SGHRS and CDR2 YFSETQ. This CDR3 is built from 15 residues. The sequenced CDR3 bases are TGCGCCAGCACCCTACCTGGGGCCTTCACGGATACG. This encodes CASTLPGAFTDT. The full CDR3 is CASTLPGAFTDTQYF.

This clone showed up many times. The read ends 3 residues shy of where the CDR3 ends; the end is completed using the germline J gene. This sequence joins TRBV27 and TRBJ2-6, with unresolved D. The CDR3 contains 13 residues. CDR1 and CDR2 from the germline V gene are MNHEY and SMNVEV (reference sequence). Trimming pared 5 bases from V and 4 bases from J, leaving 6 bases between. The CDR3 here is CASSPIGANVLTF. CDR3 DNA (partial): TGTGCCAGCAGTCCTATCGGGGCCAACGTC.

At least ten counts were recorded for this clone. The read falls 3 residues short of the CDR3 end, and the missing part is taken from the germline J gene. The genes are TRBV4-1 and TRBJ1-2; D perhaps matches TRBD1 (5 bases). The CDR3 is made up of 14 amino acids. The germline CDR1 and CDR2 sequences are MGHRA and YSYEKL. V lost 1 base, J lost 4 bases, and 10 bases lay in between. CDR3 bases read: TGCGCCAGCAGCCAAGTGACAGATAGCTATGGC. Its translation is CASSQVTDSYG. The CDR3 as a whole reads CASSQVTDSYGYTF.

This clone showed up many times. The sequence runs out 3 residues before the end of the CDR3; the remainder is reconstructed from the germline J gene. J is TRBJ2-1 and V is TRBV20-1, with 10 bases identical to TRBD2. This CDR3 region has 18 residues. Trimming removed 0 bases from V and 7 bases from J; junction bases left unmatched: 15. Germline V gives CDR1 DFQATT, CDR2 SNEGSKA (reference sequence). CDR3 DNA, as far as it was read: TGCAGTGCTAGAGAAACGAGCGGGAGGGCCTGGGTGTTTAATGAG. Translated, it gives CSARETSGRAWVFNE. The whole CDR3 sequence reads CSARETSGRAWVFNEQFF.

There are many counts of this clone. Coverage ceases 3 residues before the CDR3 finishes, and the germline J gene fills in the end. This rearrangement joins TRBV5-1 to TRBJ2-7; 9 bases map to TRBD1. Germline V gene sequence: CDR1 SGHRS, CDR2 YFSETQ. The V segment lost 1 base and the J segment 2 bases; nucleotides outside the gene matches: 16. The CDR3 is 19 residues long. CDR3 DNA, as far as it was read: TGCGCCAGCAGCTTGAAGGGACAGGGTGTCCTAGCGCCTACCTACGAG. Translation: CASSLKGQGVLAPTYE. The whole CDR3 reads CASSLKGQGVLAPTYEQYF.

This clone has at least ten counts. The read halts 3 residues ahead of the CDR3 end, with the missing end drawn from the germline J gene. The chain recombines TRBV5-1 with TRBJ2-7; D is unresolved. The CDR3 has 13 amino acids. V dropped 5 bases and J dropped 4 bases, with 13 bases sitting between them. Per germline, CDR1 SGHRS and CDR2 YFSETQ. The CDR3 sequence is CASSGSGDYEQYF. The CDR3 DNA, read in part, is TGCGCCAGCAGTGGGTCGGGTGATTACGAG.

This clone was counted ten times or more. The DNA ends 3 residues before the CDR3 does, and the rest of the CDR3 is filled in from the germline J gene. The V call is TRBV5-6, the J call TRBJ2-7; no clear D. Germline CDR1 SGHDT, CDR2 YYEEEE. The CDR3 loop spans 13 amino acids. V was pared by 2 bases and J by 3 bases, with 9 bases between. The covered CDR3 bases are TGTGCCAGCAGCTTTTCTTCACTCTACGAG. Amino acid sequence: CASSFSSLYE. Given in full, the CDR3 is CASSFSSLYEQYF. Full variable domain (missing parts from reference TRBV5-6 and TRBJ2-7): DAGVTQSPTHLIKTRGQQVTLRCSPKSGHDTVSWYQQALGQGPQFIFQYYEEEERQRGNFPDRFSGHQFPNYSSELNVNALLLGDSALYLCASSFSSLYEQYFGPGTRLTVT.